Each of the 21 T cell receptor beta chains below was sequenced from the same sample in a study of control samples from healthy donors and cancer patients. Using immunoSEQ multiplex PCR, the repertoire was profiled, and TCRdb retains in-frame clones only, with some absent. The sample holds about 82,000 clones; approximately 90% are singletons and the top ten take under 7.5%. Sequenced sample: blood. Receptor source: a man in his fifties in good health.

The V and J genes are TRBV7-8 and TRBJ2-7; D is unclear. There are 16 residues in the CDR3. Looked up from germline, CDR1 is SGHVS and CDR2 is FQNEAQ. V was shortened by 1 base and J by 0 bases, with 13 bases between the two germline ends. CDR3 in DNA: TGTGCCAGCAGCTTAGATAGGCAGGACCACTCCTACGAGCAGTACTTC. Translating it yields CASSLDRQDHSYEQYF.

The CDR3 reads CASSRSGGVTGELFF. DNA of the CDR3: TGTGCCAGCAGTCGTAGCGGGGGGGTCACCGGGGAGCTGTTTTTT. V usage is TRBV2 and J usage is TRBJ2-2; 11 bases fit TRBD2. The V gene's germline CDR1 is SNHLY and CDR2 FYNNEI. The CDR3 contains 15 residues. After removal of 5 bases from V and 4 bases from J, the junction contained 3 bases not matched to a gene.

This sequence joins TRBV11-2 and TRBJ2-4, with D tentatively TRBD2 (7 bases). The germline V and J ends were trimmed by 4 bases and 6 bases, with 22 bases remaining between them. Germline CDR1 is SGHAT and CDR2 is FQNNGV. The CDR3 spans 17 residues. Here the CDR3 reads CASSSPFRGANLNIQYF. The CDR3 DNA is TGTGCCAGCAGCTCTCCCTTCCGGGGGGCTAATCTAAACATTCAGTACTTC.

The rearrangement joins TRBV30 to TRBJ1-1; D is possibly TRBD1 (5 bases). Trimming pared 3 bases from V and 3 bases from J, leaving 5 bases between. The CDR3 has 11 residues. Germline V gene sequence: CDR1 GTSNPN, CDR2 SVGIG (reference sequence). In nucleotides, the CDR3 is TGTGCCTGGAGGGGGGACACTGAAGCTTTCTTT. Amino acid sequence: CAWRGDTEAFF. The full variable domain, with the rest looked up from reference TRBV30 and TRBJ1-1, is SQTIHQWPATLVQPVGSPLSLECTVEGTSNPNLYWYRQAAGRGLQLLFYSVGIGQISSEVPQNLSASRPQDRQFILSSKKLLLSDSGFYLCAWRGDTEAFFGQGTRLTVV.

The chain joins TRBV15 to TRBJ2-3; D remains ambiguous. This CDR3 has 15 residues. V lost 1 base, J lost 0 bases, and 8 bases lay in between. Germline-derived CDR1 and CDR2 are LNHNV and YYDKDF (reference sequence). The DNA of the CDR3 is TGTGCCACCAGCAGAGCCTTGGACAGCACAGATACGCAGTATTTT. Translating it yields CATSRALDSTDTQYF. Complete variable domain (other parts from reference TRBV15 and TRBJ2-3): DAMVIQNPRYQVTQFGKPVTLSCSQTLNHNVMYWYQQKSSQAPKLLFHYYDKDFNNEADTPDNFQSRRPNTSFCFLDIRSPGLGDTAMYLCATSRALDSTDTQYFGPGTRLTVL.

This clone was recorded only once. The rearrangement joins TRBV6-5 to TRBJ1-2; no firm D call. V lost 2 bases and J lost 0, with 13 bases in between. The CDR3 is 16 amino acids. Germline values: CDR1 MNHEY, CDR2 SVGAGI. The CDR3 loop reads CASSYNSGDANYGYTF. The CDR3 DNA is TGTGCCAGCAGTTACAATTCTGGGGATGCTAACTATGGCTACACCTTC.

This rearrangement joins TRBV6-2 or TRBV6-3 to TRBJ1-1; D might be TRBD1 (6 bases). The CDR3 runs 14 residues. V lost 5 bases, J lost 4 bases, and 14 bases lay in between. Germline loops: CDR1 MNHEY, CDR2 SVGEGT. The chain's CDR3 is CASSLQGRGTEAFF. For the CDR3, the DNA is TGTGCCAGCAGTCTCCAGGGGAGGGGCACTGAAGCTTTCTTT.

The chain couples TRBV19 to TRBJ1-2; D is ambiguous. V was cut by 1 base and J by 1 base, with 7 bases left in between. Per germline, CDR1 LNHDA and CDR2 SQIVND (reference sequence). There are 14 residues in the CDR3. The CDR3 is CASSIGADNYGYTF. The CDR3 coding sequence is TGTGCCAGTAGTATAGGGGCAGATAACTATGGCTACACCTTC.

The chain links TRBV10-2 to TRBJ1-5; D is unclear. The CDR3 is 16 residues long. The ends were cut back, 4 bases at V and 2 bases at J, with 15 bases in the middle. CDR1 is WSHSY, CDR2 SAAADI, per germline. As DNA, the CDR3 is TGCGCCAGCAGTGCCCAGAAAGCCGTTGGCAATCAGCCCCAGCATTTT. Translation: CASSAQKAVGNQPQHF.

The V gene is TRBV11-1, the J gene TRBJ1-1; perhaps TRBD1 as D (5 bases). Deletions cut 11 bases from V and 6 bases from J, with 16 bases between. The CDR3 runs to 12 residues. The germline CDR1 and CDR2 sequences are SGHAT and FQDESV (reference sequence). The CDR3 is CAAGRARPEAFF. The CDR3, as DNA: TGTGCCGCGGGCAGGGCCCGTCCTGAAGCTTTCTTT. Using reference TRBV11-1 and TRBJ1-1 for the parts outside the CDR3, the full variable domain is EAEVAQSPRYKITEKSQAVAFWCDPISGHATLYWYRQILGQGPELLVQFQDESVVDDSQLPKDRFSAERLKGVDSTLKIQPAELGDSAMYLCAAGRARPEAFFGQGTRLTVV.

V and J are TRBV25-1 and TRBJ1-2; 9 nucleotides agree with TRBD1. The CDR3 length is 15 residues. Per the germline V gene, CDR1 is MGHDK and CDR2 is SYGVNS. Germline trimming cut 3 bases from V and 8 bases from J; bases unmatched to any gene: 10. The CDR3 sequence is CASSDPGQGDGGYTF. DNA of the CDR3: TGTGCCAGCAGTGACCCGGGACAGGGTGACGGCGGCTACACCTTC.

The chain employs TRBV5-6 and TRBJ2-5; D is possibly TRBD2 (6 bases). V lost 2 bases to trimming and J lost 5 bases, with 13 bases between them. Germline loops: CDR1 SGHDT, CDR2 YYEEEE. The CDR3 is 14 residues long. CDR3 nucleotide sequence: TGTGCCAGCAGCTTCAGGAGGGAGGAGGAGACCCAGTACTTC. Its protein is CASSFRREEETQYF.

CDR3 region: CSASTSGGLQETQYF. CDR3 DNA: TGCAGTGCTAGTACTAGCGGGGGACTCCAAGAGACCCAGTACTTC. The chain carries TRBV20-1 and TRBJ2-5, with TRBD2 matching 11 bases. Germline V lookup: CDR1 DFQATT, CDR2 SNEGSKA (reference sequence). The CDR3 contains 15 residues. Trimming cost V 3 bases and J 1 base; bases outside gene matches: 4.

The rearrangement joins TRBV2 to TRBJ1-3; D ambiguous. This CDR3 is 15 amino acids long. The germline CDR1 and CDR2 sequences are SNHLY and FYNNEI. Trimming pared 7 bases from V and 0 bases from J, leaving 13 bases between. The CDR3 DNA sequence: TGTGCCAGCAATTTGGACGGAGACTCTGGAAACACCATATATTTT. Its protein is CASNLDGDSGNTIYF.

The genes are TRBV7-6 and TRBJ2-5, with TRBD1 identical over 8 bases. V lost 4 bases and J lost 6; bases outside the gene matches: 16. CDR1 and CDR2 (germline): SGHVS, FNYEAQ. This CDR3 is 17 amino acids long. In nucleotides, the CDR3 is TGTGCCAGCAGCTCCTACCCAAGGACAGGGATGTTGAAGACCCAGTACTTC. It codes for CASSSYPRTGMLKTQYF.

The J gene is TRBJ1-6, the V gene TRBV6-5; D gene unclear. Trimming left V 4 bases short and J 4 bases short, with 14 bases between. Germline values: CDR1 MNHEY, CDR2 SVGAGI. CDR3 size: 16 residues. The CDR3, as DNA: TGTGCCAGCAGTTTCCCAGGCAGTGCTTATAATTCACCCCTCCACTTT. Its translation is CASSFPGSAYNSPLHF.

The chain links TRBV6-6 to TRBJ1-5; D remains ambiguous. This CDR3 comprises 14 residues. Deletions cut 6 bases from V and 7 bases from J, with 16 bases between. CDR1 is MNHNY, CDR2 SVGAGI, per germline (reference sequence). The CDR3 region is CASSQDGPWQPQHF. Here the CDR3 DNA reads TGTGCCAGCAGCCAGGACGGCCCATGGCAGCCCCAGCATTTT.

DNA for the CDR3: TGTGCCACCAGTGATTTGTCAGGGAGGGACAATGAGCAGTTCTTC. Amino acid sequence: CATSDLSGRDNEQFF. This chain uses TRBV24-1 with TRBJ2-1, with TRBD2 matching over 7 bases. Germline values: CDR1 KGHDR, CDR2 SFDVKD. Trimming removed 0 bases from V and 5 bases from J; junction bases left unmatched: 3. The CDR3 covers 15 residues.

The rearrangement links TRBV6-5 to TRBJ1-2; TRBD1 matches at 7 bases. V lost 8 bases and J lost 2; bases outside the gene matches: 5. This CDR3 has 13 amino acids. The germline gives CDR1 MNHEY, CDR2 SVGAGI. The CDR3: CASRTGGNYGYTF. The CDR3 DNA sequence: TGTGCCAGCCGGACAGGAGGCAACTATGGCTACACCTTC.

There are a few counts of this clone. V and J are TRBV6-6 and TRBJ1-5; D is unresolved. The V and J ends lost 7 bases and 0 bases respectively, with 7 bases between them. The CDR3 is 13 amino acids. Germline CDR1 and CDR2: MNHNY and SVGAGI (reference sequence). CDR3 sequence reads: CASTAYSNQPQHF. The DNA for the CDR3 is TGTGCCAGCACAGCTTATAGCAATCAGCCCCAGCATTTT.

This clone was detected once. This chain links TRBV4-1 with TRBJ2-7; maybe TRBD2 (5 bases). V dropped 5 bases and J dropped 2 bases, with 16 bases sitting between them. Germline CDR1 MGHRA, CDR2 YSYEKL. This CDR3 contains 15 residues. The CDR3 region has the DNA TGCGCCAGCAGCAGTGGCCCACTAGGGCCCTACGAGCAGTACTTC. It specifies CASSSGPLGPYEQYF.